Sequencing of this TCR beta chain was carried out in a study of breast tumors, draining lymph nodes, adjacent tissues. Breast cancer patients provided tissue from their axillary draining lymph nodes. TCRdb processed the multiplex PCR reads anew with MiXCR; each CDR3 protein has one entry. The sample holds about 180,000 distinct CDR3 sequences, about 34% seen once. This clonotype came up many times. CDR1 SGHTA and CDR2 FQGNSA come from the germline V gene. V lost 0 bases and J 2 bases, leaving 11 bases between the germline ends. The CDR3 is 15 residues long. Sequenced: axillary lymph node tissue. V usage is TRBV7-2 and J usage is TRBJ2-7; D call uncertain. The source is a female donor with breast cancer. Some clones in this sample may be carry-over from other donors' samples. CDR3 sequence: CASSLAGVSAYEQYF. In nucleotides, the CDR3 is TGTGCCAGCAGCTTAGCAGGCGTCTCCGCCTACGAGCAGTACTTC.